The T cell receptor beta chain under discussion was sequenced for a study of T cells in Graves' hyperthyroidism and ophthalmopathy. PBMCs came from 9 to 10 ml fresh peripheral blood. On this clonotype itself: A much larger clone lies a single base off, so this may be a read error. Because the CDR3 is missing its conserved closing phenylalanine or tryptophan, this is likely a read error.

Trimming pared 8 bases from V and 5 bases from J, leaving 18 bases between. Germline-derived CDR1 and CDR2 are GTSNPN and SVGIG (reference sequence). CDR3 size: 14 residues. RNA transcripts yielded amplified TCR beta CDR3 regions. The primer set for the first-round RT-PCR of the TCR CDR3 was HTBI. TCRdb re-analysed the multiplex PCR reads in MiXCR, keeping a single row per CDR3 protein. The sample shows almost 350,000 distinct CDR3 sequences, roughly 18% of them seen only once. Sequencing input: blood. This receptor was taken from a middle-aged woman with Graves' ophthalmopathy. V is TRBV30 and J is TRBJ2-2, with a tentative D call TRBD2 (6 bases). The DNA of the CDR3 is TGTGCCCACCCAGTGAGCGCGGGGACCGGGGAGCTGTTTTCT. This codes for CAHPVSAGTGELFS.